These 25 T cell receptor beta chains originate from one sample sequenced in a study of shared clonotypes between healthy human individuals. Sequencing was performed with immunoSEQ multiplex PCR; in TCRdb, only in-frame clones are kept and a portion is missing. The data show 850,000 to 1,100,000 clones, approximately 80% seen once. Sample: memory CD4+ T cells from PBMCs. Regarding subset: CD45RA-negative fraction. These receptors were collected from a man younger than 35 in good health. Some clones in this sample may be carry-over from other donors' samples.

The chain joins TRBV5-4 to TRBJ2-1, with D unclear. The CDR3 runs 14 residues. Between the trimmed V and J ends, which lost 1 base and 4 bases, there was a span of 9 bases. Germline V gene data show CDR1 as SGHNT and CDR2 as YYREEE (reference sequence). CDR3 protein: CASSLPGQYNEQFF. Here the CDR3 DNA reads TGTGCCAGCAGCTTGCCCGGGCAATACAATGAGCAGTTCTTC.

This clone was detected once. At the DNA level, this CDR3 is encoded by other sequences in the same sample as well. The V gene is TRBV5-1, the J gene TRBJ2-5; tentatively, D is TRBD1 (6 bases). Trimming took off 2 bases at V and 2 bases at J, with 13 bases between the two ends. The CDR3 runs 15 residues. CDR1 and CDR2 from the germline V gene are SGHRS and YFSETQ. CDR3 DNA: TGCGCCAGCAGCTTACTTGGCACAGGGCAAGAGACCCAGTACTTC. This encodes CASSLLGTGQETQYF.

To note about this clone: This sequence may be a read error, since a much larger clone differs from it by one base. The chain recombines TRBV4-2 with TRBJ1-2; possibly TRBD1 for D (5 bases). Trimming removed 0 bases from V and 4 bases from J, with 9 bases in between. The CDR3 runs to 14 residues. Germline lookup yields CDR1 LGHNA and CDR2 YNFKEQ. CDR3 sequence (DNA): TGTGCCAGCAGCCAAGACAGGGTGGGCTATGGCTACACCTTC. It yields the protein CASSQDRVGYGYTF.

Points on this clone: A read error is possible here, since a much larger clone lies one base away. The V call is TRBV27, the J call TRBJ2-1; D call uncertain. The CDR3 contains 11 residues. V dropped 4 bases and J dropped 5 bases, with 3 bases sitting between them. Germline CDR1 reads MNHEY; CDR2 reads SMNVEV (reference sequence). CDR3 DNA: TGTGCCAGCAGTTCTAACAATGAGCAGTTCTTC. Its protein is CASSSNNEQFF.

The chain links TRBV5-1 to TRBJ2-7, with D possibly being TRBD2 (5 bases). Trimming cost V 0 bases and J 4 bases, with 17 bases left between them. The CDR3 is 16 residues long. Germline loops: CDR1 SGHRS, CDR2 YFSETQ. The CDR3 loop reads CASSLALGVLNYEQYF. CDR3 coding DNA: TGCGCCAGCAGCTTGGCCCTCGGGGTCCTCAATTACGAGCAGTACTTC.

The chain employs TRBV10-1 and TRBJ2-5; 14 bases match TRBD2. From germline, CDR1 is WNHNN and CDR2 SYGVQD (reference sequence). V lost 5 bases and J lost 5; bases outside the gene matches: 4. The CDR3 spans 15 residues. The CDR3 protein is CASSPGLAGAETQYF. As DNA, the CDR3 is TGCGCCAGCAGTCCGGGACTAGCGGGAGCGGAGACCCAGTACTTC.

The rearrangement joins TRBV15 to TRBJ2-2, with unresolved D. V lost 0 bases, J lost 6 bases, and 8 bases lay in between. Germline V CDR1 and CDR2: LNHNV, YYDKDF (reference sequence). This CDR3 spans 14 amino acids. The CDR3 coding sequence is TGTGCCACCAGCAGAGATCTTACCGCCGGGGAGCTGTTTTTT. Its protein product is CATSRDLTAGELFF.

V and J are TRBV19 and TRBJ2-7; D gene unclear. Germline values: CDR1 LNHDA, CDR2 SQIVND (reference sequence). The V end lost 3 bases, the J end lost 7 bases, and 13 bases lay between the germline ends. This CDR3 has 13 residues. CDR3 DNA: TGTGCCAGTAGTATTTTATGGACGAGTGAGCAGTACTTC. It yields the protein CASSILWTSEQYF. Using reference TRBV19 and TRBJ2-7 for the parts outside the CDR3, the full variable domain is DGGITQSPKYLFRKEGQNVTLSCEQNLNHDAMYWYRQDPGQGLRLIYYSQIVNDFQKGDIAEGYSVSREKKESFPLTVTSAQKNPTAFYLCASSILWTSEQYFGPGTRLTVT.

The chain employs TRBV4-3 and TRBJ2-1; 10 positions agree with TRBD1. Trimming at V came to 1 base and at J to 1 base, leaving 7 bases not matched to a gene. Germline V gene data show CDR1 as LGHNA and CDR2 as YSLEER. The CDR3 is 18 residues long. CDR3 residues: CASSQVGSGQGSYNEQFF. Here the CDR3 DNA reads TGCGCCAGCAGCCAAGTGGGATCGGGACAGGGGTCCTACAATGAGCAGTTCTTC.

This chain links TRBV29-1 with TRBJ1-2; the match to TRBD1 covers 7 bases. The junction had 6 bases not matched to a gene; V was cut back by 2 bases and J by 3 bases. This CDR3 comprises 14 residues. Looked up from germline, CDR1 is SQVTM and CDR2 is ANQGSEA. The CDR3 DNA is TGCAGCGTTGAAATTAAGGGGGCCTACTATGGCTACACCTTC. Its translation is CSVEIKGAYYGYTF.

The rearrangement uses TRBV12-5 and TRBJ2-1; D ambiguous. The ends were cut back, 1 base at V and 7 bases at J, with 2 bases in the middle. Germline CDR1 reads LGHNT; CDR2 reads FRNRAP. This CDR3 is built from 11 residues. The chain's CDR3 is CASGLANEQFF. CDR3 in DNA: TGTGCTAGTGGTTTGGCGAATGAGCAGTTCTTC.

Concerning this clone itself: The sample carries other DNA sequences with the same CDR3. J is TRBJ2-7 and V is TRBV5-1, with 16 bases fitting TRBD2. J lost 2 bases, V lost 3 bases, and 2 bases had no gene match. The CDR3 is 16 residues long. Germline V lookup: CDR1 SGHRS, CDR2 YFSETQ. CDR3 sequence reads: CASSSGLAGGPYEQYF. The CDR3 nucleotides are TGCGCCAGCAGCTCGGGACTAGCGGGAGGGCCCTACGAGCAGTACTTC.

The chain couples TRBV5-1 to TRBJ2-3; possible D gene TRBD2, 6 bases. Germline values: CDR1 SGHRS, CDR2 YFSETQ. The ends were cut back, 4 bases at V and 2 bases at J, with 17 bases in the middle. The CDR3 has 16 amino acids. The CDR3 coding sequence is TGCGCCAGCAGCACGGGACTGAGCCAGTACACAGATACGCAGTATTTT. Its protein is CASSTGLSQYTDTQYF.

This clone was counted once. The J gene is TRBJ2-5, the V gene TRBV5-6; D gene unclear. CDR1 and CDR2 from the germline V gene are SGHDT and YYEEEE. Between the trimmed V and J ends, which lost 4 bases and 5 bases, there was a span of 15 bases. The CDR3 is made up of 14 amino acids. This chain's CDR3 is CASSLARSGETQYF. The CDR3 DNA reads TGTGCCAGCAGCCTCGCCCGGTCCGGGGAGACCCAGTACTTC.

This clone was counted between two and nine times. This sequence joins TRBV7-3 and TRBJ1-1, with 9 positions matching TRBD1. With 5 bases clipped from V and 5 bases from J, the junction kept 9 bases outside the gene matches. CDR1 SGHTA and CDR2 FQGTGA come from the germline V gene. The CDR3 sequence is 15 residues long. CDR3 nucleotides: TGTGCCAGCAGCGCACTTACAGGGGGCAAGACTGAAGCTTTCTTT. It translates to CASSALTGGKTEAFF.

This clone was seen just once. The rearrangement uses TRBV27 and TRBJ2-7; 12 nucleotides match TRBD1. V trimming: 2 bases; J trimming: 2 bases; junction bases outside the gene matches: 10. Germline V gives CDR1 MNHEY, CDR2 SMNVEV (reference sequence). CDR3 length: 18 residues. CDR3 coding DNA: TGTGCCAGCAGTTTAACCGGGACAGGGGGCTTAGGCACCTACGAGCAGTACTTC. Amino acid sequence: CASSLTGTGGLGTYEQYF.

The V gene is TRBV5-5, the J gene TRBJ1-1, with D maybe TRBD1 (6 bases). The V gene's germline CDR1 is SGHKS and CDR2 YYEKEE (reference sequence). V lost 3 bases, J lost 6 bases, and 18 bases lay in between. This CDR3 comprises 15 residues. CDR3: CASSSTGILGPEAFF. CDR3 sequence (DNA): TGTGCCAGCAGCTCTACAGGGATTCTCGGTCCTGAAGCTTTCTTT.

CDR3 DNA: TGTGCCGGAGACAGGGGGGGTGAGCAGTTCTTC. It encodes CAGDRGGEQFF. The chain combines TRBV30 with TRBJ2-1; 9 bases match TRBD1. Germline CDR1 is GTSNPN and CDR2 is SVGIG (reference sequence). The J segment lost 9 bases and the V segment lost 8 bases, leaving 5 bases of the junction unmatched. This CDR3 is built from 11 residues.

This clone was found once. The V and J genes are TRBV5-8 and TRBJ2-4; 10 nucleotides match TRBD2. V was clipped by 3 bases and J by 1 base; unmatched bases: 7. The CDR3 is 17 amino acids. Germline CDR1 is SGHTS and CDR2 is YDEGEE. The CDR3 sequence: CASSSQLGLAAKNIQYF. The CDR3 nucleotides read TGTGCCAGCAGCTCACAATTGGGACTAGCGGCCAAAAACATTCAGTACTTC.

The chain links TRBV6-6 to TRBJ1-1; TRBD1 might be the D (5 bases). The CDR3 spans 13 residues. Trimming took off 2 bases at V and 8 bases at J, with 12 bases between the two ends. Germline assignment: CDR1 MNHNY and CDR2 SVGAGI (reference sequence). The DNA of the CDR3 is TGTGCCAGCAGTTACGACAGCGGTCTAGAAGCTTTCTTT. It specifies CASSYDSGLEAFF.

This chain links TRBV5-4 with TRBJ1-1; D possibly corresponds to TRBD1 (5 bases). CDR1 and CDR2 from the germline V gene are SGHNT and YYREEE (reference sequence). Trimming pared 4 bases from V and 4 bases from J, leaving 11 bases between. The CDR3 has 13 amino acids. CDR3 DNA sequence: TGTGCCAGCAGCATTGGGGGAGGCACTGAAGCTTTCTTT. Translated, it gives CASSIGGGTEAFF.

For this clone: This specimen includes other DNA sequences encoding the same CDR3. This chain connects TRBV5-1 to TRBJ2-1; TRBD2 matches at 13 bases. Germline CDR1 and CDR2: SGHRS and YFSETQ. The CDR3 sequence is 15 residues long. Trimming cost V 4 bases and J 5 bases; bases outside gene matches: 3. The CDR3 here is CASSPGTSGNNEQFF. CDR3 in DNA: TGCGCCAGCAGCCCAGGGACTAGCGGGAACAATGAGCAGTTCTTC.

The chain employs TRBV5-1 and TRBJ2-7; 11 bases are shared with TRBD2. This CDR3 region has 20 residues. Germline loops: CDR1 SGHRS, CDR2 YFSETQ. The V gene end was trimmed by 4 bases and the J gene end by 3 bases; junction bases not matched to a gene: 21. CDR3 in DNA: TGCGCCAGCAGCAGGGACGTTCGAGAGGGGCTAGCGGGAGGCCGCTACGAGCAGTACTTC. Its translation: CASSRDVREGLAGGRYEQYF.

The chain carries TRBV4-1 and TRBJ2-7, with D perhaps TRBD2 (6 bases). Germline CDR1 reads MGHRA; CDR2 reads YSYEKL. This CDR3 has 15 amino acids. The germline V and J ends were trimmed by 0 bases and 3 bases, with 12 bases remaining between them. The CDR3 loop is CASSQEGSGYYEQYF. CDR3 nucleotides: TGCGCCAGCAGCCAAGAAGGAAGCGGGTACTACGAGCAGTACTTC.

CDR3 in amino acids: CASSFIGQGDNEQFF. The CDR3 coding sequence is TGTGCCAGCAGCTTTATCGGACAGGGGGACAATGAGCAGTTCTTC. The rearrangement joins TRBV7-2 to TRBJ2-1; 10 bases fit TRBD1. Germline V gene data show CDR1 as SGHTA and CDR2 as FQGNSA. V lost 3 bases, J lost 5 bases, and 4 bases stayed unmatched. The CDR3 is made up of 15 amino acids.